This paragraph reports one TCR beta chain. The table came from immunoSEQ multiplex PCR; TCRdb's copy has only in-frame clones and leaves some out. The table has 70,000 to 80,000 clones, over 90% seen once. This specimen belongs to a study of OX40 agonist ivuxolimab in advanced cancers. V was clipped by 8 bases and J by 2 bases, with 13 bases between them. Germline values: CDR1 MDHEN, CDR2 SYDVKM. This CDR3 spans 13 amino acids. The source of this sequence is an adult with an advanced solid tumor such as melanoma, head and neck, liver or kidney cancer. The sample in question was CD4+ or CD8+ T cells sorted from blood, obtained in a trial of the OX40 agonist ivuxolimab. The chain has TRBV28 and TRBJ2-7, with unresolved D. The CDR3 DNA is TGTGCCAGCTGGGATTCGGTCGCCTACGAGCAGTACTTC. Its protein is CASWDSVAYEQYF. Using reference TRBV28 and TRBJ2-7 for the parts outside the CDR3, the full variable domain is DVKVTQSSRYLVKRTGEKVFLECVQDMDHENMFWYRQDPGLGLRLIYFSYDVKMKEKGDIPEGYSVSREKKERFSLILESASTNQTSMYLCASWDSVAYEQYFGPGTRLTVT.